This T cell receptor (beta chain) was documented in a study of T-cell reconstitution after alpha-beta-depleted transplantation in children. Whole-study results and caveats: T-cell numbers and diversity one year post-transplant derived largely from freshly generated T cells.

Unique molecular identifiers tagged the TCRbeta library. TCRdb re-called the PCR reads with MiXCR, one entry per CDR3 protein. The sample carries more than 500,000 distinct CDR3 sequences, around 10% recorded once. About this clonotype: What it binds is not known.

The CDR3 loop spans 13 amino acids. Deletions cut 9 bases from V and 4 bases from J, with 15 bases between. The sequencing used PBMCs, mostly from graft donor cells, collected 180 days after TCRalphabeta/CD19-depleted stem cell transplant. The chain has TRBV12-3 or TRBV12-4 and TRBJ1-1, with D perhaps TRBD1 (5 bases). The sequence came from a female patient between 2 and 15 years old who had a stem cell transplant for aplastic anemia, so the T cells may come from the graft donor. This chain's CDR3 is CASCWGGSTEAFF. CDR3 sequence (DNA): TGTGCCAGTTGTTGGGGGGGGAGCACTGAAGCTTTCTTT.